This passage covers 10 T cell receptor beta chains from one sample sequenced in a study of shared clonotypes between healthy human individuals. Naive CD8 cells, CD45RO-negative and positively selected for CCR7, excluded terminally differentiated effector memory CD45RA+ cells. Clones were read by immunoSEQ multiplex PCR, and TCRdb kept only the in-frame ones, dropping some. The sample consists of millions of clones, approximately 95% of them appearing once. Sequenced material: naive CD8+ T cells sorted from blood. The receptors come from a man aged 18 to 35 in good health.

The chain has TRBV7-2 and TRBJ1-3, with 10 bases lining up with TRBD1. Germline V gives CDR1 SGHTA, CDR2 FQGNSA. CDR3 size: 17 residues. The ends lost 0 bases at V and 3 bases at J; junction bases unmatched: 5. The CDR3 DNA reads as TGTGCCAGCAGCTTAGCGCGGGACAGGGGATATGGAAACACCATATATTTT. It codes for CASSLARDRGYGNTIYF.

The V call is TRBV10-3, the J call TRBJ1-2; no clear D. The germline gives CDR1 ENHRY, CDR2 SYGVKD. The V end lost 0 bases, the J end lost 0 bases, and 5 bases lay between the germline ends. This CDR3 spans 14 amino acids. CDR3 DNA sequence: TGTGCCATCAGTGAGTCGACGCCTAACTATGGCTACACCTTC. Protein product: CAISESTPNYGYTF.

This chain uses TRBV27 with TRBJ2-1; no firm D call. V shed 0 bases and J shed 2 bases, with 14 bases lying between them. Germline V lookup: CDR1 MNHEY, CDR2 SMNVEV (reference sequence). The CDR3 extends over 17 amino acids. The CDR3 loop is CASSLSVPVVAYNEQFF. The CDR3 region has the DNA TGTGCCAGCAGTTTATCGGTGCCGGTGGTTGCCTACAATGAGCAGTTCTTC.

The CDR3 DNA follows: TGTGCCAGCAGTTCGAATAAGGAACTGAACACTGAAGCTTTCTTT. The encoded protein is CASSSNKELNTEAFF. This sequence joins TRBV28 and TRBJ1-1; D is ambiguous. Germline values: CDR1 MDHEN, CDR2 SYDVKM. V gave up 4 bases and J gave up 0 bases, with 12 bases separating them. The CDR3 is 15 amino acids.

This clone is a singleton in its sample. This rearrangement joins TRBV27 to TRBJ1-2; 12 positions match TRBD1. This CDR3 has 13 amino acids. CDR1 and CDR2 from the germline V gene are MNHEY and SMNVEV (reference sequence). The ends lost 8 bases at V and 7 bases at J; junction bases unmatched: 5. CDR3 nucleotides: TGTGCCAGCTGGGGACAGGGGGCTTCTGGCTACACCTTC. Translation gives CASWGQGASGYTF.

The rearrangement links TRBV28 to TRBJ1-5, with D perhaps matching TRBD1 (5 bases). Trimming left V 8 bases short and J 9 bases short, with 17 bases between. This CDR3 contains 13 residues. From germline, CDR1 is MDHEN and CDR2 SYDVKM. DNA for the CDR3: TGTGCCAGCGGCTACGGGGGTCTAGGGCCCCAGCATTTT. This encodes CASGYGGLGPQHF.

The genes are TRBV29-1 and TRBJ1-1; a weak D match, TRBD1 (6 bases). Trimming shortened V by 3 bases and J by 3 bases, and 17 bases separated the two germline ends. CDR3 length: 15 amino acids. Germline V gene data show CDR1 as SQVTM and CDR2 as ANQGSEA. The DNA of the CDR3 is TGCAGCGTTGACGGCAGGGGCGTTTGGGACACTGAAGCTTTCTTT. Protein: CSVDGRGVWDTEAFF. Supplemented by reference TRBV29-1 and TRBJ1-1, the full variable domain reads SAVISQKPSRDICQRGTSLTIQCQVDSQVTMMFWYRQQPGQSLTLIATANQGSEATYESGFVIDKFPISRPNLTFSTLTVSNMSPEDSSIYLCSVDGRGVWDTEAFFGQGTRLTVV.

The chain employs TRBV5-1 and TRBJ2-2; D might be TRBD2 (6 bases). The germline V gene has CDR1 SGHRS and CDR2 YFSETQ. Trimming removed 0 bases at V and 1 base at J, with 19 bases between. The CDR3 spans 19 residues. This chain's CDR3 is CASSLGRGDSDWNTGELFF. The CDR3 DNA sequence: TGCGCCAGCAGCTTGGGGAGAGGGGACTCGGATTGGAACACCGGGGAGCTGTTTTTT.

In this sample, this clone turned up once. The chain has TRBV10-3 and TRBJ1-1; a weak D match, TRBD1 (6 bases). The germline gives CDR1 ENHRY, CDR2 SYGVKD. The V gene lost 10 bases and the J gene lost 4 bases, with 16 bases spanning the gap. The CDR3 consists of 13 residues. The chain's CDR3 is CATRTDRGTEAFF. The CDR3 nucleotides are TGTGCCACCCGGACAGATAGGGGCACTGAAGCTTTCTTT.

The chain joins TRBV15 to TRBJ2-7; perhaps TRBD1 as D (5 bases). CDR3 length: 12 amino acids. The germline CDR1 and CDR2 sequences are LNHNV and YYDKDF (reference sequence). Trimming cost V 6 bases and J 3 bases, with 9 bases left between them. CDR3 residues: CATSTGDYEQYF. CDR3 DNA sequence: TGTGCCACCAGTACAGGAGACTACGAGCAGTACTTC.